The clone carrying this TCR beta chain has a handful of counts. The antigen is unknown. Generated by immunoSEQ multiplex PCR, the TCRdb table keeps only in-frame clones and is missing some. In the table there are 90,000 to 95,000 clones, approximately 91% of which are singletons. The CDR3 extends over 17 amino acids. Germline V gene sequence: CDR1 SGHNT, CDR2 YYREEE (reference sequence). The ends were cut back, 0 bases at V and 9 bases at J, with 21 bases in the middle. The sample is drawn from a study of T cell responses to AZD1222 COVID-19 vaccine. Overall study findings and caveats: Distributed over spike, vaccine-associated CD4 TCRs predominated at 160-218 and 743-854.

The rearrangement links TRBV5-4 to TRBJ1-4, with D maybe TRBD1 (6 bases). This clonotype was sampled from an adult in good health. The sample consisted of peripheral blood, taken on day 0 of AZD1222 vaccination. This chain's CDR3 is CASSLENPGQPPQKLFF. CDR3 nucleotide sequence: TGTGCCAGCAGCTTGGAGAATCCGGGACAACCCCCTCAAAAACTGTTTTTT.